This T cell receptor beta chain was sequenced in a study of OX40 agonist ivuxolimab in advanced cancers. Study details: One hepatocellular carcinoma and a couple of cutaneous melanoma patients partially responded. Study-wide results and limits: CD8+ T cells showed, on average, more clonal expansion than CD4+ cells.

As concerns this clone: Its antigen remains unknown.

Here immunoSEQ multiplex PCR was the method, and the copy in TCRdb shows in-frame clones only, minus some. The sample carries tens of thousands of clones, 70% to 90% recorded once. The CDR3 has 15 amino acids. With 4 bases clipped from V and 7 bases from J, the junction kept 10 bases outside the gene matches. CDR1 SGHTA and CDR2 FQGNSA come from the germline V gene. The sequencing used CD4+ or CD8+ T cells sorted from blood, collected in a trial of the OX40 agonist ivuxolimab. This sequence was found in an adult with an advanced solid tumor such as melanoma, head and neck, liver or kidney cancer. This sequence joins TRBV7-2 and TRBJ2-3; TRBD2 matches at 8 bases. In DNA, the CDR3 is TGTGCCAGCAGCTCCCGACTAGCGAACATGAATACGCAGTATTTT. This translates into CASSSRLANMNTQYF.